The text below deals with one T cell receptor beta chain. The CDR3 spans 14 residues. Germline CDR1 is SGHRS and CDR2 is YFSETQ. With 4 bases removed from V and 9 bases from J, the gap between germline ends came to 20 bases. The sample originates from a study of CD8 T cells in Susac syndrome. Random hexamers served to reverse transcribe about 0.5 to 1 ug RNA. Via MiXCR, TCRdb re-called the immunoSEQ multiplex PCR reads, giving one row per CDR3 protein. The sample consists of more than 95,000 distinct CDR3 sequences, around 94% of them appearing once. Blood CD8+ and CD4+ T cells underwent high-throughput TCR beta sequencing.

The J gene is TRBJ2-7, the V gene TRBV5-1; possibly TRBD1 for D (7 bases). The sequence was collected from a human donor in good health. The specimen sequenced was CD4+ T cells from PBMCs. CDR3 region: CASSAGQLTVVQYF. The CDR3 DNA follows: TGCGCCAGCAGCGCGGGACAGCTTACCGTCGTGCAGTACTTC.